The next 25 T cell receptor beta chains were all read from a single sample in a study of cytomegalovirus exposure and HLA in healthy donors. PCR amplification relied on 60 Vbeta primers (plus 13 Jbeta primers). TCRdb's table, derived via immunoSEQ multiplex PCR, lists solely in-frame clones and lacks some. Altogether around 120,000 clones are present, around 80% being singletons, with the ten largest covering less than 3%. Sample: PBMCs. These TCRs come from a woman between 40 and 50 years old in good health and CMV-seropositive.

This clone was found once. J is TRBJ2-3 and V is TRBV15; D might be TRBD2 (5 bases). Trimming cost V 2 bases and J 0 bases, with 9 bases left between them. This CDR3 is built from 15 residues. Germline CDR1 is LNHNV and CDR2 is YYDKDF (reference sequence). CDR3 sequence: CATSRLAASTDTQYF. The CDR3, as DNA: TGTGCCACCAGCAGACTAGCAGCCAGCACAGATACGCAGTATTTT.

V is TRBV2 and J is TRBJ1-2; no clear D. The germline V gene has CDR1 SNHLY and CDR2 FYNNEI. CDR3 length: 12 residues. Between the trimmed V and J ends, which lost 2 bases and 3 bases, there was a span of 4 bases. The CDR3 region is CASSEQYYGYTF. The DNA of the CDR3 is TGTGCCAGCAGTGAACAGTACTATGGCTACACCTTC.

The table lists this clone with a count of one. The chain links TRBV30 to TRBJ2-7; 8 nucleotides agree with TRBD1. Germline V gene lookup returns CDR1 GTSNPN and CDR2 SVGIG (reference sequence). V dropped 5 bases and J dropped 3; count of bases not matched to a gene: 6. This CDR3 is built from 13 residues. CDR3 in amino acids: CAWGQGQGYEQYF. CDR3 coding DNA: TGTGCCTGGGGACAGGGCCAAGGCTACGAGCAGTACTTC.

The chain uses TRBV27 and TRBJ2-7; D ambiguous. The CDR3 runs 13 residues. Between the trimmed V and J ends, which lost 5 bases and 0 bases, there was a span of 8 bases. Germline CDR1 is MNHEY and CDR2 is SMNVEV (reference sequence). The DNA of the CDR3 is TGTGCCAGCAGTGTTAGTGACTCCTACGAGCAGTACTTC. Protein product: CASSVSDSYEQYF.

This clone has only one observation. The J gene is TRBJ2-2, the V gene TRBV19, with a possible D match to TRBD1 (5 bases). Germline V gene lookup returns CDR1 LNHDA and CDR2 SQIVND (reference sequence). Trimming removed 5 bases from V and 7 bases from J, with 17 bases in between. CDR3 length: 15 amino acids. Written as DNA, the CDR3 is TGTGCCAGTAGTCCCCAGGGTTATTGGGACGGGGAGCTGTTTTTT. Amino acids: CASSPQGYWDGELFF.

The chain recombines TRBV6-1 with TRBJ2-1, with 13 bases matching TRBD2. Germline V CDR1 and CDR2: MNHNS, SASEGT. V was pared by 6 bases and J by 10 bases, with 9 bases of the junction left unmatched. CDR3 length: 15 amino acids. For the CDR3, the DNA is TGTGCCAGCAGCACTAGCGGGGGGGCCGCAGGCGAGCAGTTCTTC. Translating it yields CASSTSGGAAGEQFF.

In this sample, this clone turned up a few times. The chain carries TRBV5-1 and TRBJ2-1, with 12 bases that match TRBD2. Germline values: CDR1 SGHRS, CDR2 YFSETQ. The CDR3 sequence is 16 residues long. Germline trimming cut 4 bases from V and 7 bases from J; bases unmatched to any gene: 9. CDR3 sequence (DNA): TGCGCCAGCAGCGACGCTAGCGGGGGGGCGTTTAATGAGCAGTTCTTC. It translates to CASSDASGGAFNEQFF.

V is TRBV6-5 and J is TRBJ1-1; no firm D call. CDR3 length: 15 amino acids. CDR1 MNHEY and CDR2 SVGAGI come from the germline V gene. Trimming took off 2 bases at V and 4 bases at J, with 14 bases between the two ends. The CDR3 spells CASSYRGQSRTEAFF. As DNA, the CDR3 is TGTGCCAGCAGTTACAGAGGTCAGTCTCGCACTGAAGCTTTCTTT.

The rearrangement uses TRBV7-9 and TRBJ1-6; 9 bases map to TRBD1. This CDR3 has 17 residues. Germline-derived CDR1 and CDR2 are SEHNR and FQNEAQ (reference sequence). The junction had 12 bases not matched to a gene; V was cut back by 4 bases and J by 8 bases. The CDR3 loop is CASSSPPGTGTYSPLHF. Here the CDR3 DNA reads TGTGCCAGCAGCTCGCCGCCTGGGACAGGGACTTATTCACCCCTCCACTTT.

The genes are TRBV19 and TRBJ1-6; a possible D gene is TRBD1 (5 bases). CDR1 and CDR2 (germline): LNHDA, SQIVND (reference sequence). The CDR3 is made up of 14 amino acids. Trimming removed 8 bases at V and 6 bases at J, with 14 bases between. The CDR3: CASHGEGRNSPLHF. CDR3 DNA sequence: TGTGCCAGTCATGGGGAGGGGCGTAATTCACCCCTCCACTTT.

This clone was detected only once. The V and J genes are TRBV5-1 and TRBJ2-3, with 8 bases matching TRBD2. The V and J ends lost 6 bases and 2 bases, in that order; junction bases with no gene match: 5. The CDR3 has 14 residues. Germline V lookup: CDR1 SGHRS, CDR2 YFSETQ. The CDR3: CASISGANTDTQYF. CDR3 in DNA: TGCGCCAGCATTAGCGGGGCGAACACAGATACGCAGTATTTT.

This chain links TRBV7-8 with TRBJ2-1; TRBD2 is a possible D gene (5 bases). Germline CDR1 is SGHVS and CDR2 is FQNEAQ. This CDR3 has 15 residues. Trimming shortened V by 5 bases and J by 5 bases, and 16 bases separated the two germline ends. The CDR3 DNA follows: TGTGCCAGCAGCCCCGCGGACGGGATCCACAATGAGCAGTTCTTC. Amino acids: CASSPADGIHNEQFF.

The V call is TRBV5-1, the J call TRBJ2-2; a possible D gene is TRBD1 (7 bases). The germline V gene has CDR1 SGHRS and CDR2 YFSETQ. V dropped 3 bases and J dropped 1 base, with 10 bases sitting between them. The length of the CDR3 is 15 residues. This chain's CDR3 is CASSWGDRNTGELFF. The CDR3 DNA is TGCGCCAGCAGCTGGGGGGACAGGAACACCGGGGAGCTGTTTTTT.

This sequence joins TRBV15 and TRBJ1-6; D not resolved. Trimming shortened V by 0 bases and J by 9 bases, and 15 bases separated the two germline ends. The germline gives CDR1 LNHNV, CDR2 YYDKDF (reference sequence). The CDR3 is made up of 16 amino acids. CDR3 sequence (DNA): TGTGCCACCAGCAGAGAGCGCGGCGGGAATGGTTCACCCCTCCACTTT. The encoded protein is CATSRERGGNGSPLHF.

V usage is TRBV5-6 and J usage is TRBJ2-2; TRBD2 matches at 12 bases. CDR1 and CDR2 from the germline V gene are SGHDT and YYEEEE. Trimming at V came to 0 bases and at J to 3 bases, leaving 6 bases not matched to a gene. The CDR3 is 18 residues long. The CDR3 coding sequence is TGTGCCAGCAGCTTGGCGCTAGCGGGGGGGCCGGACACCGGGGAGCTGTTTTTT. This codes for CASSLALAGGPDTGELFF. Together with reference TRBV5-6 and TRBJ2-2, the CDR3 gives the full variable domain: DAGVTQSPTHLIKTRGQQVTLRCSPKSGHDTVSWYQQALGQGPQFIFQYYEEEERQRGNFPDRFSGHQFPNYSSELNVNALLLGDSALYLCASSLALAGGPDTGELFFGEGSRLTVL.

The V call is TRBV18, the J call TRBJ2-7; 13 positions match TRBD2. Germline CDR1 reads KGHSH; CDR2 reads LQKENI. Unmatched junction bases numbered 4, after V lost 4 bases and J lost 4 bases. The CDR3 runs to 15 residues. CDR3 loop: CASSLGLAGIYEQYF. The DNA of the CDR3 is TGTGCCAGCTCACTGGGACTAGCGGGAATTTACGAGCAGTACTTC.

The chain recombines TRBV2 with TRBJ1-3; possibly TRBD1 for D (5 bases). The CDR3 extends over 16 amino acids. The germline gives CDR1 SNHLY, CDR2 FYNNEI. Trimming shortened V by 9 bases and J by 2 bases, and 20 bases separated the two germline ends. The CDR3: CASALRGREAGNTIYF. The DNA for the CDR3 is TGTGCCAGTGCCCTTAGGGGCAGGGAGGCTGGAAACACCATATATTTT.

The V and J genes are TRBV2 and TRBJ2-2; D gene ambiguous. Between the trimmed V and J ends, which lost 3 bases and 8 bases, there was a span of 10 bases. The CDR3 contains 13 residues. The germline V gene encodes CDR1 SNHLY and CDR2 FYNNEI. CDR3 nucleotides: TGTGCCAGCAGTGACCCCAGTCTTGGGGAGCTGTTTTTT. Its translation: CASSDPSLGELFF.

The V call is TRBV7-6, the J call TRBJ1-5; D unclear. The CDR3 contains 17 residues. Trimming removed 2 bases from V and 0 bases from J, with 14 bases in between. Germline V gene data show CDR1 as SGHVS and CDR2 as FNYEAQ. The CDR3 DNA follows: TGTGCCAGCAGCTTAAGGCAGGCGCCAGATAGCAATCAGCCCCAGCATTTT. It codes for CASSLRQAPDSNQPQHF.

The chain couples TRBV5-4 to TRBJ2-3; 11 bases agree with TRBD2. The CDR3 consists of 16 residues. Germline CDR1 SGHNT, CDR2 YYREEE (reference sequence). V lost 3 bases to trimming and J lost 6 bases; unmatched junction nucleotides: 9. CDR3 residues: CASSSSGRTVADTQYF. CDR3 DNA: TGTGCCAGCAGCTCTAGCGGGAGGACGGTCGCGGATACGCAGTATTTT. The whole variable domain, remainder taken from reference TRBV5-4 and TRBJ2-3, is ETGVTQSPTHLIKTRGQQVTLRCSSQSGHNTVSWYQQALGQGPQFIFQYYREEENGRGNFPPRFSGLQFPNYSSELNVNALELDDSALYLCASSSSGRTVADTQYFGPGTRLTVL.

The CDR3 DNA follows: TGTGCCAGCAGTGAGTCCCGTGGGCATGTTGACACCATATATTTT. This sequence encodes CASSESRGHVDTIYF. The chain has TRBV6-1 and TRBJ1-3; D gene uncertain. Trimming took 3 bases from V and 8 from J, leaving 17 bases between them. CDR3 length: 15 residues. Germline V gives CDR1 MNHNS, CDR2 SASEGT.

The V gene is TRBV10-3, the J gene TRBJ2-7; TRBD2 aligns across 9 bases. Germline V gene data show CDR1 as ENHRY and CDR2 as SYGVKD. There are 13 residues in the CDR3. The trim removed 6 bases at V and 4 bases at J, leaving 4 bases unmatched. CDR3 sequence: CAISQTSGYEQYF. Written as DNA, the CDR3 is TGTGCCATCAGCCAGACTAGCGGATACGAGCAGTACTTC.

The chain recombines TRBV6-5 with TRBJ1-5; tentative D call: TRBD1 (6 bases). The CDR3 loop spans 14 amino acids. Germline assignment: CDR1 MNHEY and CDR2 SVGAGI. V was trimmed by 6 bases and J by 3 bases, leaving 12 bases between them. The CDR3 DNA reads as TGTGCCAGCAGCTCCAGGGGTTTCAATCAGCCCCAGCATTTT. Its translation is CASSSRGFNQPQHF.

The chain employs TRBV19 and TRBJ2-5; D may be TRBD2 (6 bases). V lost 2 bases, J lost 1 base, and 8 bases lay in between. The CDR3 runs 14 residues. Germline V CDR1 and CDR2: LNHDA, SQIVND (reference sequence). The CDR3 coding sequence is TGTGCCAGTAGTATACCGGGACTCCAAGAGACCCAGTACTTC. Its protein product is CASSIPGLQETQYF. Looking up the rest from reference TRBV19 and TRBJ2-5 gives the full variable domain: DGGITQSPKYLFRKEGQNVTLSCEQNLNHDAMYWYRQDPGQGLRLIYYSQIVNDFQKGDIAEGYSVSREKKESFPLTVTSAQKNPTAFYLCASSIPGLQETQYFGPGTRLLVL.

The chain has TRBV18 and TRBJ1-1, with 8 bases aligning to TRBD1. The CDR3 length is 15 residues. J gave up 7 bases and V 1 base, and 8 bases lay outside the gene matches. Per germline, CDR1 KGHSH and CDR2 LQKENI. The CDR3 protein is CASSPRRGQDLEAFF. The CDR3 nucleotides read TGTGCCAGCTCACCACGCAGGGGGCAGGACCTTGAAGCTTTCTTT.